The 26 T cell receptor beta chains presented below share a single source sample, sequenced in a study of PD-1 blockade in classical Hodgkin lymphoma. TCRdb keeps only in-frame clones here, not all; method: immunoSEQ multiplex PCR. The profile shows around 17,000 clones, around four fifths of them singletons. Relapses following autologous stem cell transplantation were seen in all patients, with brentuximab vedotin exposure varying. Starting with thawed PBMCs, CD4+ T cells were purified by magnetic negative selection. Source: CD4+ T cells from blood, taken at baseline. All receptors come from a human donor with classical Hodgkin lymphoma.

This clone was seen once. The chain joins TRBV10-3 to TRBJ1-1; D is possibly TRBD1 (6 bases). The V and J ends lost 4 bases and 1 base respectively, with 13 bases between them. Per the germline V gene, CDR1 is ENHRY and CDR2 is SYGVKD. This CDR3 spans 15 amino acids. DNA for the CDR3: TGTGCCATCAGTGCGGGGGGCGCAGGGAACACTGAAGCTTTCTTT. Translating gives CAISAGGAGNTEAFF.

This chain uses TRBV7-2 with TRBJ2-3; 13 bases agree with TRBD2. The CDR3 sequence is 17 residues long. Trimming cost V 4 bases and J 4 bases; bases outside gene matches: 8. CDR1 is SGHTA, CDR2 FQGNSA, per germline. The chain's CDR3 is CASSSGTSGNFPDTQYF. The CDR3 nucleotides are TGTGCCAGCAGCTCCGGGACTAGCGGGAACTTCCCAGATACGCAGTATTTT.

The CDR3 DNA sequence: TGTGCCATCGATAGCGGGGTCAGCTCCTACAATGAGCAGTTCTTC. Its translation: CAIDSGVSSYNEQFF. The rearrangement links TRBV10-3 to TRBJ2-1; 8 nucleotides match TRBD2. The junction had 6 bases not matched to a gene; V was cut back by 8 bases and J by 0 bases. Looked up from germline, CDR1 is ENHRY and CDR2 is SYGVKD. The CDR3 has 15 residues.

The gene calls are TRBV6-5 and TRBJ1-2; perhaps TRBD1 as D (5 bases). Germline assignment: CDR1 MNHEY and CDR2 SVGAGI. V was pared by 3 bases and J by 5 bases, with 7 bases between. This CDR3 region has 12 residues. CDR3 DNA sequence: TGTGCCAGCAGTTATCAGGGATATGGCTACACCTTC. Amino acid sequence: CASSYQGYGYTF.

This chain joins TRBV7-3 and TRBJ1-3; 7 bases align to TRBD1. This CDR3 is 19 amino acids long. Germline CDR1 and CDR2: SGHTA and FQGTGA. J gave up 0 bases and V 3 bases, and 14 bases lay outside the gene matches. The CDR3, as DNA: TGTGCCAGCAGCTTTCTGGACGGGACAGCCATTTACTCTGGAAACACCATATATTTT. It specifies CASSFLDGTAIYSGNTIYF. The variable domain in full, completed from reference TRBV7-3 and TRBJ1-3, reads GAGVSQTPSNKVTEKGKYVELRCDPISGHTALYWYRQSLGQGPEFLIYFQGTGAADDSGLPNDRFFAVRPEGSVSTLKIQRTERGDSAVYLCASSFLDGTAIYSGNTIYFGEGSWLTVV.

The chain is built from TRBV7-9 and TRBJ2-1; D not resolved. V lost 0 bases and J lost 7, with 13 bases in between. Germline CDR1 is SEHNR and CDR2 is FQNEAQ (reference sequence). The CDR3 spans 15 residues. The CDR3 DNA is TGTGCCAGCAGCTTAGCAGTGTCAATAGAGAATGAGCAGTTCTTC. Amino acids: CASSLAVSIENEQFF. Supplemented by reference TRBV7-9 and TRBJ2-1, the full variable domain reads DTGVSQNPRHKITKRGQNVTFRCDPISEHNRLYWYRQTLGQGPEFLTYFQNEAQLEKSRLLSDRFSAERPKGSFSTLEIQRTEQGDSAMYLCASSLAVSIENEQFFGPGTRLTVL.

The chain carries TRBV30 and TRBJ2-5; tentative D call: TRBD2 (5 bases). This CDR3 region has 13 residues. Germline CDR1 GTSNPN, CDR2 SVGIG (reference sequence). With 2 bases removed from V and 5 bases from J, the gap between germline ends came to 12 bases. In DNA, the CDR3 is TGTGCCTGGAGTCGGGCTAGGAGGGAGACCCAGTACTTC. This gives the protein CAWSRARRETQYF.

This sequence joins TRBV18 and TRBJ1-5, with no clear D. This CDR3 has 16 amino acids. V lost 3 bases and J lost 0, with 12 bases in between. Germline CDR1 and CDR2: KGHSH and LQKENI. This CDR3 reads CASSPSQSYSNQPQHF. In DNA, the CDR3 is TGTGCCAGCTCACCGAGTCAGAGTTATAGCAATCAGCCCCAGCATTTT. The whole variable domain, filled in from reference TRBV18 and TRBJ1-5, reads NAGVMQNPRHLVRRRGQEARLRCSPMKGHSHVYWYRQLPEEGLKFMVYLQKENIIDESGMPKERFSAEFPKEGPSILRIQQVVRGDSAAYFCASSPSQSYSNQPQHFGDGTRLSIL.

The chain couples TRBV6-6 to TRBJ1-2; TRBD1 agrees at 8 bases. Germline CDR1 and CDR2: MNHNY and SVGAGI (reference sequence). V lost 6 bases, J lost 8 bases, and 17 bases stayed unmatched. The CDR3 is made up of 16 amino acids. In nucleotides, the CDR3 is TGTGCCAGCAGCCGCGGACAGGGTCCCCTGGTTAAAGGCTACACCTTC. Translating it yields CASSRGQGPLVKGYTF.

This chain links TRBV7-2 with TRBJ2-1; 10 bases line up with TRBD2. This CDR3 has 17 amino acids. From germline, CDR1 is SGHTA and CDR2 FQGNSA. The V gene end was trimmed by 5 bases and the J gene end by 8 bases; junction bases not matched to a gene: 15. The CDR3 DNA reads as TGTGCCAGCAGCAACCCGAGGGCTAGCGGGAGAGGGTATGAGCAGTTCTTC. It is translated as CASSNPRASGRGYEQFF.

The chain combines TRBV4-2 with TRBJ2-5, with TRBD2 identical over 8 bases. In germline, CDR1 is LGHNA, CDR2 YNFKEQ. The junction had 1 base not matched to a gene; V was cut back by 1 base and J by 3 bases. The CDR3 consists of 14 residues. The CDR3 spells CASSQGAGEETQYF. The CDR3 nucleotides are TGTGCCAGCAGCCAAGGAGCGGGAGAAGAGACCCAGTACTTC.

The V gene is TRBV18, the J gene TRBJ1-2; 10 bases agree with TRBD1. Germline V gene data show CDR1 as KGHSH and CDR2 as LQKENI. The CDR3 is 14 amino acids. V gave up 3 bases and J gave up 5 bases; unmatched junction bases: 3. This chain's CDR3 is CASSPGDRGYGYTF. The CDR3 coding sequence is TGTGCCAGCTCACCTGGGGACAGGGGTTATGGCTACACCTTC.

The V and J genes are TRBV6-5 and TRBJ1-2, with a tentative D call TRBD1 (6 bases). V was cut by 6 bases and J by 8 bases, with 22 bases left in between. CDR1 and CDR2 from the germline V gene are MNHEY and SVGAGI. The CDR3 covers 15 residues. The CDR3 loop reads CASSPFAAGAQGYTF. The DNA for the CDR3 is TGTGCCAGCAGCCCTTTTGCCGCGGGGGCGCAAGGCTACACCTTC.

This clone was found once. This sequence joins TRBV29-1 and TRBJ2-1; D is ambiguous. The CDR3 runs to 12 residues. Germline V gene lookup returns CDR1 SQVTM and CDR2 ANQGSEA. With 8 bases removed from V and 2 bases from J, the gap between germline ends came to 10 bases. This chain's CDR3 is CSSRATYNEQFF. CDR3 nucleotide sequence: TGCAGCTCCCGAGCTACCTACAATGAGCAGTTCTTC.

The V call is TRBV30, the J call TRBJ2-7, with D uncertain. Germline V gene sequence: CDR1 GTSNPN, CDR2 SVGIG (reference sequence). Deletions cut 0 bases from V and 4 bases from J, with 7 bases between. This CDR3 comprises 12 residues. The CDR3 sequence is CAWSVSQYEQYF. The CDR3 DNA reads TGTGCCTGGAGTGTATCCCAGTACGAGCAGTACTTC.

This clone was seen only a few times. This chain connects TRBV29-1 to TRBJ1-1, with D uncertain. The CDR3 contains 10 residues. Germline-derived CDR1 and CDR2 are SQVTM and ANQGSEA. The V end was cut by 4 bases, the J end by 5 bases, with 5 bases between. DNA for the CDR3: TGCAGCGTTGCGAATACTGAAGCTTTCTTT. This codes for CSVANTEAFF. Full variable domain (rest looked up from reference TRBV29-1 and TRBJ1-1): SAVISQKPSRDICQRGTSLTIQCQVDSQVTMMFWYRQQPGQSLTLIATANQGSEATYESGFVIDKFPISRPNLTFSTLTVSNMSPEDSSIYLCSVANTEAFFGQGTRLTVV.

The V gene is TRBV18, the J gene TRBJ2-7, with D perhaps being TRBD1 or TRBD2 (7 bases each). CDR3 length: 14 residues. The V gene lost 1 base and the J gene lost 4 bases, with 11 bases spanning the gap. The germline gives CDR1 KGHSH, CDR2 LQKENI. CDR3 amino acids: CASSPRQGGYEQYF. CDR3 nucleotide sequence: TGTGCCAGCTCACCACGACAGGGAGGGTACGAGCAGTACTTC.

This sequence joins TRBV7-3 and TRBJ2-3; D is ambiguous. Trimming shortened V by 0 bases and J by 0 bases, and 4 bases separated the two germline ends. The CDR3 contains 14 residues. Looked up from germline, CDR1 is SGHTA and CDR2 is FQGTGA. The CDR3 loop reads CASSLTGSTDTQYF. CDR3 in DNA: TGTGCCAGCAGCTTAACGGGTAGCACAGATACGCAGTATTTT.

The V and J genes are TRBV6-5 and TRBJ1-4; D uncertain. Trimming shortened V by 6 bases and J by 10 bases, and 21 bases separated the two germline ends. Germline V lookup: CDR1 MNHEY, CDR2 SVGAGI. The CDR3 runs to 15 residues. The CDR3 nucleotides read TGTGCCAGCAGCCTTCGACCCTCCACCCCCTCAAAACTGTTTTTT. Its translation: CASSLRPSTPSKLFF.

J is TRBJ2-1 and V is TRBV20-1; D remains unclear. This CDR3 comprises 11 residues. CDR1 DFQATT and CDR2 SNEGSKA come from the germline V gene (reference sequence). Trimming removed 4 bases from V and 4 bases from J, with 5 bases in between. Written as DNA, the CDR3 is TGCAGTGCTAACCGGTACAATGAGCAGTTCTTC. This codes for CSANRYNEQFF.

The rearrangement links TRBV5-5 to TRBJ2-3; D gene ambiguous. This CDR3 is 14 amino acids long. The V gene lost 0 bases and the J gene lost 1 base, with 6 bases spanning the gap. Germline V gives CDR1 SGHKS, CDR2 YYEKEE (reference sequence). CDR3 in amino acids: CASSLARRTDTQYF. The CDR3 DNA reads TGTGCCAGCAGCTTGGCCCGACGCACAGATACGCAGTATTTT.

The chain recombines TRBV4-2 with TRBJ1-2, with D possibly matching TRBD1 (5 bases). The CDR3 length is 15 residues. The V end lost 4 bases, the J end lost 5 bases, and 17 bases lay between the germline ends. Per the germline V gene, CDR1 is LGHNA and CDR2 is YNFKEQ. CDR3 residues: CASSPTRAGKYGYTF. CDR3 DNA: TGTGCCAGCAGCCCAACACGCGCAGGGAAATATGGCTACACCTTC.

The CDR3 loop is CATSPPNSYEQYF. The CDR3 DNA follows: TGTGCCACCAGCCCGCCTAACTCCTACGAGCAGTACTTC. The chain is built from TRBV15 and TRBJ2-7; D unresolved. Germline V lookup: CDR1 LNHNV, CDR2 YYDKDF (reference sequence). The ends were cut back, 5 bases at V and 0 bases at J, with 8 bases in the middle. This CDR3 comprises 13 residues.

The V gene is TRBV5-4, the J gene TRBJ2-5; 7 bases align to TRBD1. This CDR3 has 15 amino acids. Germline CDR1 SGHNT, CDR2 YYREEE (reference sequence). V lost 4 bases and J lost 2; bases outside the gene matches: 8. CDR3 bases: TGTGCCAGCAGCAAGGGACAGTCAACTCAAGAGACCCAGTACTTC. It specifies CASSKGQSTQETQYF.

The genes are TRBV6-5 and TRBJ2-1; either TRBD1 or TRBD2 may fit D (5 bases each). Trimming took 0 bases from V and 9 from J, leaving 15 bases between them. The CDR3 loop spans 15 amino acids. Germline CDR1 and CDR2: MNHEY and SVGAGI. The CDR3 bases are TGTGCCAGCAGTTACTCGCTCGTCCAGAGGGGTGAGCAGTTCTTC. This sequence encodes CASSYSLVQRGEQFF.

The V and J genes are TRBV5-4 and TRBJ2-7; maybe TRBD2 (5 bases). V was pared by 0 bases and J by 1 base, with 8 bases between. The CDR3 runs to 14 residues. From germline, CDR1 is SGHNT and CDR2 YYREEE (reference sequence). The CDR3 region has the DNA TGTGCCAGCAGCTTGGGGGGAGCTTCCTACGAGCAGTACTTC. It translates to CASSLGGASYEQYF.